The source of this T cell receptor beta chain is a study of shared clonotypes between healthy human individuals. Overall study context: CD4 naive and CD4 memory each took three plates per donor, while CD8 naive took two and CD8 memory one. Study outcomes and limitations: The researchers took only blood, and tissue repertoires probably look different. Clonotype sharing among the donors was expected to vary with sequencing depth.

This table comes from immunoSEQ multiplex PCR, and its TCRdb copy is limited to in-frame clones, with some not included. The top ten clones hold around 0.35% of a sample with about 2.3 million clones, about 90% of them seen once. In regard to this clone: What it recognizes is unknown.

In the CD4+ fraction, cells were divided into CD45RA+ naive and CD45RA-negative memory subsets. Germline CDR1 MDHEN, CDR2 SYDVKM. V dropped 8 bases and J dropped 3; count of bases not matched to a gene: 3. The CDR3 is 13 residues long. Sequencing was done on a sample of naive CD4+ T cells from PBMCs. Described subset: CD45RA+ positively selected. The chain combines TRBV28 with TRBJ2-3; 9 bases map to TRBD2. The TCR was taken from a man between 18 and 29 years old in good health. Some clones in this sample may be carry-over from other donors' samples. CDR3 bases: TGTGCCAGCGGGCGGGAGGGGACAGATACGCAGTATTTT. Amino acid sequence: CASGREGTDTQYF.